These 14 T cell receptor beta chains were all obtained from the same sample, sequenced in a study of cytomegalovirus exposure and HLA in healthy donors. Only in-frame clones appear in the TCRdb table, and some are missing; sequencing was by immunoSEQ multiplex PCR. Of 150,000 to 200,000 clones listed, roughly nine tenths are singletons. Sequencing input: PBMCs. These receptors were taken from a woman aged 25 to 39 in good health and CMV-seronegative.

The rearrangement uses TRBV6-1 and TRBJ1-2; D call uncertain. V gave up 1 base and J gave up 5 bases, with 14 bases separating them. CDR3 size: 15 residues. In germline, CDR1 is MNHNS, CDR2 SASEGT. The CDR3 nucleotides read TGTGCCAGCAGTGAAGGTGTCGACCCATTTTATGGCTACACCTTC. It encodes CASSEGVDPFYGYTF.

CDR3: CASSVLTEDTQYF. The CDR3 region has the DNA TGTGCCAGCAGCGTCCTAACTGAAGATACGCAGTATTTT. V usage is TRBV5-6 and J usage is TRBJ2-3, with D hard to call. The germline V gene encodes CDR1 SGHDT and CDR2 YYEEEE. This CDR3 comprises 13 residues. The V gene lost 4 bases and the J gene lost 5 bases, with 11 bases spanning the gap.

V is TRBV27 and J is TRBJ2-3; D is ambiguous. This CDR3 comprises 15 residues. Germline CDR1 reads MNHEY; CDR2 reads SMNVEV (reference sequence). Trimming stripped 4 bases from V and 4 bases from J, with 15 bases between. The CDR3 DNA sequence: TGTGCCAGCAGTTATCAGAACCGTCTCGCAGATACGCAGTATTTT. Translated, it gives CASSYQNRLADTQYF.

The chain uses TRBV5-1 and TRBJ1-1; 8 bases align to TRBD1. This CDR3 is 13 amino acids long. CDR1 and CDR2 from the germline V gene are SGHRS and YFSETQ. The V segment lost 0 bases and the J segment 7 bases; nucleotides outside the gene matches: 2. The CDR3: CASSLGGTGEAFF. The CDR3 DNA reads TGCGCCAGCAGCTTGGGTGGGACAGGTGAAGCTTTCTTT.

J is TRBJ1-2 and V is TRBV28; 8 nucleotides align to TRBD1. CDR3 size: 16 residues. Per germline, CDR1 MDHEN and CDR2 SYDVKM. The V gene end was trimmed by 2 bases and the J gene end by 6 bases; junction bases not matched to a gene: 11. The CDR3 region has the DNA TGTGCCAGCAGTTTAAGGCTCACAGGGGGGTTGGATGGCTACACCTTC. It specifies CASSLRLTGGLDGYTF.

V is TRBV5-1 and J is TRBJ1-1; perhaps TRBD1 as D (6 bases). V was shortened by 1 base and J by 7 bases, with 11 bases between the two germline ends. CDR1 and CDR2 from the germline V gene are SGHRS and YFSETQ. The CDR3 consists of 13 residues. The CDR3 reads CASSLSGGDEAFF. The DNA for the CDR3 is TGCGCCAGCAGCTTGTCTGGGGGCGATGAAGCTTTCTTT.

This clone was detected only a few times. V gene TRBV6-4 combines with J gene TRBJ2-3; TRBD1 matches at 7 bases. The CDR3 covers 15 residues. Losses at the gene ends were 6 bases for V and 5 bases for J; bases not matched to a gene: 11. CDR1 MRHNA and CDR2 SNTAGT come from the germline V gene. The CDR3, as DNA: TGTGCCAGCAGAATGACAGGGACCAGGGGAGATACGCAGTATTTT. Protein product: CASRMTGTRGDTQYF.

This rearrangement joins TRBV29-1 to TRBJ2-7; possibly TRBD1 or TRBD2 for D (6 bases each). The ends were cut back, 3 bases at V and 0 bases at J, with 12 bases in the middle. This CDR3 region has 14 residues. CDR1 is SQVTM and CDR2 is ANQGSEA in the germline V gene. The CDR3 DNA reads TGCAGCGTTGACGGAGGGGGGAGCTCCTACGAGCAGTACTTC. This codes for CSVDGGGSSYEQYF.

The V and J genes are TRBV15 and TRBJ2-1, with D perhaps matching TRBD1 or TRBD2 (5 bases each). CDR1 and CDR2 from the germline V gene are LNHNV and YYDKDF (reference sequence). Trimming shortened V by 1 base and J by 7 bases, and 11 bases separated the two germline ends. This CDR3 comprises 14 residues. CDR3 region: CATSRGGTGNEQFF. The DNA for the CDR3 is TGTGCCACCAGCAGAGGGGGGACGGGTAATGAGCAGTTCTTC.

V usage is TRBV9 and J usage is TRBJ1-1; TRBD1 is a possible D gene (6 bases). V gave up 4 bases and J gave up 2 bases, with 15 bases separating them. This CDR3 contains 15 residues. Germline CDR1 is SGDLS and CDR2 is YYNGEE. The CDR3 is CASSSRTGQNTEAFF. Written as DNA, the CDR3 is TGTGCCAGCAGCTCGAGAACGGGACAAAACACTGAAGCTTTCTTT.

V and J are TRBV6-6 and TRBJ2-7; no clear D. Between the trimmed V and J ends, which lost 7 bases and 0 bases, there was a span of 13 bases. This CDR3 is 14 amino acids long. The germline CDR1 and CDR2 sequences are MNHNY and SVGAGI (reference sequence). The CDR3 loop reads CASTMDGYSYEQYF. The CDR3 nucleotides read TGTGCCAGCACGATGGACGGCTACTCCTACGAGCAGTACTTC.

The chain links TRBV15 to TRBJ2-2, with 7 nucleotides matching TRBD1. The germline gives CDR1 LNHNV, CDR2 YYDKDF (reference sequence). With V trimmed by 2 bases and J by 4 bases, 7 bases remained unmatched. The CDR3 has 16 amino acids. CDR3 protein: CATSRLRGRGTGELFF. The DNA for the CDR3 is TGTGCCACCAGCAGACTGAGGGGGCGCGGCACCGGGGAGCTGTTTTTT.

In its sample, this clone was seen many times. The chain uses TRBV6-5 and TRBJ1-4; perhaps TRBD1 as D (5 bases). Trimming took 7 bases from V and 8 from J, leaving 20 bases between them. Germline CDR1 and CDR2: MNHEY and SVGAGI. The CDR3 is 15 amino acids. CDR3 in amino acids: CASMGAGWGLEKLFF. The DNA of the CDR3 is TGTGCCAGCATGGGTGCCGGTTGGGGGTTAGAAAAACTGTTTTTT.

The V call is TRBV25-1, the J call TRBJ2-2; TRBD1 agrees at 7 bases. In germline, CDR1 is MGHDK, CDR2 SYGVNS. CDR3 length: 14 residues. V trimming: 4 bases; J trimming: 6 bases; junction bases outside the gene matches: 5. CDR3 bases: TGTGCCAGCAGTGGACAGGGATACGCCGGGGAGCTGTTTTTT. Translation gives CASSGQGYAGELFF.